This is a list of T cell receptor beta chains from one sample in a study of OX40 agonist ivuxolimab in advanced cancers. Method: immunoSEQ multiplex PCR; TCRdb's copy keeps in-frame clones and lacks some. This table has some 70,000 clones, around 87% appearing once. Sequencing used CD4+ or CD8+ T cells sorted from blood, obtained in a trial of the OX40 agonist ivuxolimab. All receptors derive from an adult with an advanced solid tumor such as melanoma, head and neck, liver or kidney cancer. Both conserved end residues are part of each CDR3. A D gene is named only where the DNA matches it firmly. Clone size is stated in some rows and not others, as once, few, many or a class when expanded.

-	TRBD2	TRBV19	TRBJ2-5	CASSIPGGSRETQYF	TGTGCCAGTAGTATCCCGGGAGGGTCGAGGGAGACCCAGTACTTC
-	TRBD1	TRBV2	TRBJ1-1	CASSHGQGNTEAFF	TGTGCCAGCAGCCACGGACAGGGAAACACTGAAGCTTTCTTT
-	-	TRBV6-1	TRBJ2-5	CASSPKGEGRVTQYF	TGTGCCAGCAGCCCCAAAGGAGAAGGACGCGTGACCCAGTACTTC
once	-	TRBV6-4	TRBJ2-1	CASSKGLPVGNEQFF	TGTGCCAGCAGTAAGGGACTCCCGGTTGGCAATGAGCAGTTCTTC
few	-	TRBV6-5	TRBJ1-3	CASSYSRSSGNTIYF	TGTGCCAGCAGTTACTCAAGGTCCTCTGGAAACACCATATATTTT
-	TRBD2	TRBV5-6	TRBJ2-7	CASSLDFPGGEQYF	TGTGCCAGCAGCTTGGACTTCCCCGGGGGGGAGCAGTACTTC
-	TRBD1	TRBV11-3	TRBJ2-1	CASSFPGQGGLFSSYNEQFF	TGTGCCAGCAGCTTCCCGGGACAGGGTGGGTTATTCAGCTCCTACAATGAGCAGTTCTTC
-	-	TRBV5-8	TRBJ1-4	CASSGGLNEKLFF	TGTGCCAGCAGCGGCGGCCTGAATGAAAAACTGTTTTTT
-	-	TRBV5-4	TRBJ1-2	CASSAGAGVRGGYTF	TGTGCCAGCAGCGCGGGGGCAGGGGTGCGTGGTGGCTACACCTTC
-	-	TRBV2	TRBJ1-6	CASSSGTRNSPLHF	TGTGCCAGCAGCTCCGGGACACGAAATTCACCCCTCCACTTT